Included here is one T cell receptor (beta chain) sequence, with context. CDR3 length equals 13 residues. V lost 2 bases and J lost 6; bases outside the gene matches: 4. Germline CDR1 is SGHNT and CDR2 is YENEEA. This sample was included in a study of T cell changes during pregnancy in multiple sclerosis. Produced via immunoSEQ multiplex PCR; TCRdb's table is partial and in-frame only. Counted here are some 40,000 clones, 92% occurring once; the ten biggest clones make up about 27%. The sample in question was CD8+ T cells from peripheral blood mononuclear cells, obtained before pregnancy. This sequence joins TRBV11-3 and TRBJ2-7, with TRBD2 matching 7 bases. This receptor was identified in a female donor with multiple sclerosis, enrolled in a pregnancy study. CDR3 residues: CASSLIPGGEQYF. CDR3 in DNA: TGTGCCAGCAGCTTAATTCCGGGAGGCGAGCAGTACTTC.